These T cell receptor beta chains were read from a single sample in a study of CXCR3-negative and CXCR3-positive naive CD8 T cells. From its re-call of the 5' RACE reads, TCRdb lists each CDR3 protein once, without DNA. The sample totals 50,000 to 75,000 distinct CDR3 sequences; its top ten clones hold about 4.6%. The sequenced sample was naive CXCR3- CD8+ T cells from blood. These receptors all come from a human donor in good health. Some clones in this sample may be carry-over from other donors' samples. Each CDR3 is given with its conserved first and last residue. Clone size is shown for a subset of rows, as once, few, many or a class of expanded clone.

>.|TRBJ2-7|TRBV7-9
CASSLDFEQYF
>.|TRBJ2-1|TRBV29-1
CSVEGDSGNEQFF
>.|TRBJ2-7|TRBV25-1
CASSPRSSYEQYF
>.|TRBJ2-7|TRBV20-1
CSARTDPYEQYF
>.|TRBJ1-1|TRBV30
CAWKGGTEAFF
>.|TRBJ1-1|TRBV29-1
CSVTTTGFSLNTEAFF
>.|TRBJ1-1|TRBV20-1
CSARVEGNTEAFF
>.|TRBJ2-7|TRBV19
CASSIAPGAEQYF
>.|TRBJ2-7|TRBV10-3
CAISDTSGTYEQYF
>.|TRBJ2-1|TRBV19
CASSLPGGNEQFF
>.|TRBJ1-1|TRBV28
CASSLQAGGYVNTEAFF
>.|TRBJ1-2|TRBV25-1
CAATSGTGGGHGYTF
>.|TRBJ2-5|TRBV6-5
CASTNVPRKTQYF
>.|TRBJ1-1|TRBV5-1
CASSLGGGRTEAFF
>.|TRBJ2-4|TRBV5-1
CASSVDRNIQYF
>.|TRBJ2-5|TRBV18
CASSPEDGTVTQYF
>.|TRBJ2-5|TRBV7-6
CASSLDLYGQETQYF
>.|TRBJ1-1|TRBV7-9
CASSPGDRGRTEAFF
>.|TRBJ1-1|TRBV29-1
CSVGMYTEAFF
>.|TRBJ1-5|TRBV21-1
CATPSRGHVFNQPQHF
>.|TRBJ1-4|TRBV7-9
CASSLAKGRTNEKLFF
>.|TRBJ2-5|TRBV6-5
CASSSRTPTRPQETQYF
>.|TRBJ2-7|TRBV7-9
CASSGGLAFYEQYF
>.|TRBJ2-2|TRBV27
CAIRPGTGELFF
>.|TRBJ2-3|TRBV7-9
CASSDRRTDTQYF
>.|TRBJ2-3|TRBV29-1
CSVDWSGAESTDTQYF
>.|TRBJ2-3|TRBV7-6
CASSPYSETTDTQYF
>.|TRBJ2-7|TRBV29-1
CSAPGGGGEQYF
>.|TRBJ2-3|TRBV10-3
CAASSVSPTDTQYF
>.|TRBJ2-1|TRBV3-1
CASSQESSGGATDEQFF
>.|TRBJ1-1|TRBV20-1
CSAPRSREAPGAFF
>.|TRBJ2-1|TRBV27
CASSDNGPYNEQFF
>.|TRBJ2-7|TRBV29-1
CSVEDPRGRPEQYF
>.|TRBJ2-2|TRBV29-1
CSVLGDTGELFF
>.|TRBJ2-7|TRBV7-9
CASSLIRDRGLDYEQYF
>.|TRBJ1-5|TRBV12-3/TRBV12-4
CASSLVPLTADRSGEGGNQPQHF
>.|TRBJ1-1|TRBV4-1
CASSQDFSLLNTEAFF
>.|TRBJ2-4|TRBV5-1
CASSSSGGAVLTKNIQYF
>medium-sized|TRBJ2-1|TRBV4-3
CASSPGESSYNEQFF
>.|TRBJ2-7|TRBV6-6
CASSYSIGTGPYDQYF
>.|TRBJ1-1|TRBV19
CASSGGQEMNTEAFF
>.|TRBJ2-1|TRBV4-3
CASSQTILQRLEQFF
>.|TRBJ2-2|TRBV20-1
CSARASGELFF
>.|TRBJ2-3|TRBV28
CASSFLTGGTDTQYF
>.|TRBJ1-6|TRBV4-2
CASSQDSFGTAYNSPLHF
>.|TRBJ2-7|TRBV14
CASSQTGYSYEQYF
>.|TRBJ2-3|TRBV29-1
CSVEIRVVHPQDTQYF
>.|TRBJ2-3|TRBV5-4
CATQDYDFSTDTQYF
>.|TRBJ2-5|TRBV21-1
CASSCGTAYQETQYF
>.|TRBJ2-7|TRBV28
CASRPPGTTYEQYF
>.|TRBJ2-7|TRBV28
CASREADRAYEQYF
>.|TRBJ2-5|TRBV10-3
CATYGTSGEETQYF
>.|TRBJ1-1|TRBV28
CASSLPVLTWGTEAFF
>.|TRBJ2-7|TRBV7-8
CASSLGGTSVYEQYF
>.|TRBJ2-7|TRBV28
CASSSPGTGVDEQYF
>.|TRBJ1-2|TRBV12-3/TRBV12-4
CASSLALGTDDGYTF
>.|TRBJ2-7|TRBV5-5
CASSLRQGYYEQYF
>.|TRBJ2-7|TRBV28
CASYPRGHYEQYF
>.|TRBJ2-7|TRBV27
CATQNPGREQYF
>.|TRBJ2-6|TRBV28
CASTPGPTLGAGANVLTF